The 18 T cell receptor beta chains below all came from one sample that was sequenced in a study of early stage breast cancer tumors. Sequencing used immunoSEQ multiplex PCR; TCRdb keeps in-frame clones, though not all of them. The sample has 12,000 to 15,000 clones, 70% to 85% seen once. The sample taken for sequencing was normal breast tissue next to the tumor. All receptors derive from a person aged 30 to 39 with breast cancer.

V and J are TRBV18 and TRBJ2-1; D not resolved. Germline V gene lookup returns CDR1 KGHSH and CDR2 LQKENI. The germline V and J ends were trimmed by 0 bases and 2 bases, with 14 bases remaining between them. The CDR3 has 17 amino acids. The chain's CDR3 is CASSPPDPYSPYNEQFF. The CDR3 DNA reads as TGTGCCAGCTCACCACCAGACCCTTACAGTCCCTACAATGAGCAGTTCTTC. Complete variable domain (other parts from reference TRBV18 and TRBJ2-1): NAGVMQNPRHLVRRRGQEARLRCSPMKGHSHVYWYRQLPEEGLKFMVYLQKENIIDESGMPKERFSAEFPKEGPSILRIQQVVRGDSAAYFCASSPPDPYSPYNEQFFGPGTRLTVL.

This chain connects TRBV4-2 to TRBJ1-2; D not certain. The V end lost 0 bases, the J end lost 6 bases, and 11 bases lay between the germline ends. CDR3 length: 14 amino acids. The germline gives CDR1 LGHNA, CDR2 YNFKEQ. The CDR3 bases are TGTGCCAGCAGCCAAGATTTCCGGGATCATGGCTACACCTTC. Translating gives CASSQDFRDHGYTF.

The DNA of the CDR3 is TGTGCCAGCAGTGGAGGGGGGACCCCAACAGTCACAGATACGCAGTATTTT. Amino acid sequence: CASSGGGTPTVTDTQYF. The chain carries TRBV2 and TRBJ2-3; D tentatively reads TRBD1 or TRBD2 (6 bases each). The V end lost 4 bases, the J end lost 2 bases, and 19 bases lay between the germline ends. In germline, CDR1 is SNHLY, CDR2 FYNNEI. The CDR3 loop spans 17 amino acids. Using reference TRBV2 and TRBJ2-3 for the parts outside the CDR3, the full variable domain is EPEVTQTPSHQVTQMGQEVILRCVPISNHLYFYWYRQILGQKVEFLVSFYNNEISEKSEIFDDQFSVERPDGSNFTLKIRSTKLEDSAMYFCASSGGGTPTVTDTQYFGPGTRLTVL.

The V and J genes are TRBV7-8 and TRBJ2-1; 13 bases align to TRBD2. The CDR3 has 16 amino acids. The trim removed 4 bases at V and 9 bases at J, leaving 9 bases unmatched. Germline assignment: CDR1 SGHVS and CDR2 FQNEAQ. For the CDR3, the DNA is TGTGCCAGCAGCTACGGTGGGACTAGCGGGAATATTGAGCAGTTCTTC. This sequence encodes CASSYGGTSGNIEQFF.

This chain links TRBV11-2 with TRBJ2-1; D is undetermined. V lost 5 bases, J lost 0 bases, and 11 bases lay in between. Germline-derived CDR1 and CDR2 are SGHAT and FQNNGV. The CDR3 totals 15 residues. The CDR3 DNA is TGTGCCAGCAGCCAATACAAGAGCTCCTACAATGAGCAGTTCTTC. Protein sequence: CASSQYKSSYNEQFF.

The chain carries TRBV6-5 and TRBJ2-7; TRBD2 might be the D (5 bases). Germline V gene sequence: CDR1 MNHEY, CDR2 SVGAGI. Trimming took off 7 bases at V and 1 base at J, with 17 bases between the two ends. The CDR3 is 15 amino acids. CDR3 nucleotides: TGTGCCAGCATGACCAGAAGGACTGCATCCTACGAGCAGTACTTC. This translates into CASMTRRTASYEQYF.

The genes are TRBV10-1 and TRBJ2-7, with D possibly being TRBD2 (6 bases). This CDR3 spans 17 amino acids. V lost 1 base to trimming and J lost 7 bases, with 23 bases between them. The germline V gene has CDR1 WNHNN and CDR2 SYGVQD (reference sequence). DNA of the CDR3: TGCGCCAGCAGTGAGTGGTCCAGACTAGATTCCAGTATGGAGCAGTACTTC. This gives the protein CASSEWSRLDSSMEQYF.

The chain joins TRBV6-4 to TRBJ2-2; unclear D gene. This CDR3 is 16 amino acids long. Germline V gene sequence: CDR1 MRHNA, CDR2 SNTAGT. V gave up 8 bases and J gave up 0 bases, with 16 bases separating them. The CDR3 DNA is TGTGCCAGCTCTTCCCAACCTTTCCCGAACACCGGGGAGCTGTTTTTT. Its protein product is CASSSQPFPNTGELFF.

The chain uses TRBV11-3 and TRBJ1-1, with 10 bases matching TRBD1. This CDR3 has 14 amino acids. J gave up 1 base and V 4 bases, and 0 bases lay outside the gene matches. CDR1 and CDR2 from the germline V gene are SGHNT and YENEEA. CDR3 protein: CASSWTGGNTEAFF. CDR3 bases: TGTGCCAGCAGCTGGACAGGGGGGAACACTGAAGCTTTCTTT.

This clone has just a few counts. The rearrangement joins TRBV11-1 to TRBJ2-1; no definite D call. V lost 5 bases and J 0 bases, leaving 11 bases between the germline ends. CDR1 is SGHAT, CDR2 FQDESV, per germline (reference sequence). The CDR3 covers 15 residues. CDR3 region: CASSQYKSSYNEQFF. The CDR3, as DNA: TGTGCCAGCAGCCAATACAAGAGCTCCTACAATGAGCAGTTCTTC. The full variable domain, completed using reference TRBV11-1 and TRBJ2-1, is EAEVAQSPRYKITEKSQAVAFWCDPISGHATLYWYRQILGQGPELLVQFQDESVVDDSQLPKDRFSAERLKGVDSTLKIQPAELGDSAMYLCASSQYKSSYNEQFFGPGTRLTVL.

The rearrangement uses TRBV7-2 and TRBJ2-7, with D possibly matching TRBD1 (5 bases). The germline V gene has CDR1 SGHTA and CDR2 FQGNSA. V dropped 6 bases and J dropped 3 bases, with 9 bases sitting between them. The CDR3 extends over 12 amino acids. DNA of the CDR3: TGTGCCAGCAGAGGGGCCAACTACGAGCAGTACTTC. This encodes CASRGANYEQYF. Using reference TRBV7-2 and TRBJ2-7 for the parts outside the CDR3, the full variable domain is GAGVSQSPSNKVTEKGKDVELRCDPISGHTALYWYRQSLGQGLEFLIYFQGNSAPDKSGLPSDRFSAERTGGSVSTLTIQRTQQEDSAVYLCASRGANYEQYFGPGTRLTVT.

The chain employs TRBV6-6 and TRBJ2-7; D gene uncertain. The ends were cut back, 7 bases at V and 0 bases at J, with 13 bases in the middle. The germline V gene encodes CDR1 MNHNY and CDR2 SVGAGI (reference sequence). The CDR3 has 14 amino acids. The CDR3 here is CASTPAVSSYEQYF. The CDR3, as DNA: TGTGCCAGCACCCCCGCGGTGTCCTCCTACGAGCAGTACTTC.

The V gene is TRBV10-2, the J gene TRBJ2-5, with 7 bases lining up with TRBD2. Germline CDR1 and CDR2: WSHSY and SAAADI. CDR3 size: 13 residues. After removal of 3 bases from V and 3 bases from J, the junction contained 1 base not matched to a gene. CDR3 coding DNA: TGCGCCAGCAGTGAAGGGAGGGAAGAGACCCAGTACTTC. Encoded protein: CASSEGREETQYF.

This clone has a handful of counts. V is TRBV11-3 and J is TRBJ1-6; D uncertain. Germline lookup yields CDR1 SGHNT and CDR2 YENEEA. V shed 5 bases and J shed 7 bases, with 6 bases lying between them. The CDR3 covers 12 residues. CDR3 protein: CASSLLNSPLHF. The DNA for the CDR3 is TGTGCCAGCAGCCTTCTCAATTCACCCCTCCACTTT. Using reference TRBV11-3 and TRBJ1-6 for the parts outside the CDR3, the full variable domain is EAGVVQSPRYKIIEKKQPVAFWCNPISGHNTLYWYLQNLGQGPELLIRYENEEAVDDSQLPKDRFSAERLKGVDSTLKIQPAELGDSAVYLCASSLLNSPLHFGNGTRLTVT.

In its sample, this clone was seen once. V is TRBV5-1 and J is TRBJ2-5; 11 nucleotides align to TRBD2. The V and J ends lost 1 base and 4 bases, in that order; junction bases with no gene match: 15. The CDR3 runs to 19 residues. The germline V gene encodes CDR1 SGHRS and CDR2 YFSETQ. CDR3 protein: CASSLQGKLAGEGGETQYF. The CDR3 DNA reads as TGCGCCAGCAGCTTGCAGGGGAAACTAGCGGGAGAGGGTGGAGAGACCCAGTACTTC.

This rearrangement joins TRBV30 to TRBJ2-1, with 11 bases lining up with TRBD2. This CDR3 has 13 amino acids. Germline CDR1 is GTSNPN and CDR2 is SVGIG (reference sequence). V was pared by 5 bases and J by 4 bases, with 1 base of the junction left unmatched. CDR3 sequence reads: CAWGTSGYNEQFF. The CDR3 DNA follows: TGTGCCTGGGGGACTAGCGGTTACAATGAGCAGTTCTTC. The whole variable domain, remainder taken from reference TRBV30 and TRBJ2-1, is SQTIHQWPATLVQPVGSPLSLECTVEGTSNPNLYWYRQAAGRGLQLLFYSVGIGQISSEVPQNLSASRPQDRQFILSSKKLLLSDSGFYLCAWGTSGYNEQFFGPGTRLTVL.

This clone was seen more than once but under ten times. The V call is TRBV7-9, the J call TRBJ1-1; tentative D call: TRBD1 (6 bases). The CDR3 has 17 amino acids. Per germline, CDR1 SEHNR and CDR2 FQNEAQ (reference sequence). V was clipped by 1 base and J by 6 bases, with 21 bases between them. CDR3 residues: CASSLDVGGRRGAEAFF. CDR3 DNA: TGTGCCAGCAGCTTAGATGTCGGGGGCCGCCGCGGCGCTGAAGCTTTCTTT.

The CDR3 here is CASGDRARETQYF. DNA for the CDR3: TGTGCCAGCGGGGACAGGGCGCGGGAGACCCAGTACTTC. The chain is built from TRBV7-8 and TRBJ2-5, with 9 bases identical to TRBD1. Trimming cost V 8 bases and J 5 bases; bases outside gene matches: 6. The CDR3 totals 13 residues. The germline V gene has CDR1 SGHVS and CDR2 FQNEAQ. The full variable domain, rest sourced from reference TRBV7-8 and TRBJ2-5, is GAGVSQSPRYKVAKRGQDVALRCDPISGHVSLFWYQQALGQGPEFLTYFQNEAQLDKSGLPSDRFFAERPEGSVSTLKIQRTQQEDSAVYLCASGDRARETQYFGPGTRLLVL.